This TCR beta chain was obtained from a study of T-cell reconstitution after alpha-beta-depleted transplantation in children. This clonotype was seen repeatedly, ten times or more. The V gene lost 6 bases and the J gene lost 3 bases, with 14 bases spanning the gap. The CDR3 is made up of 13 amino acids. Germline lookup yields CDR1 DFQATT and CDR2 SNEGSKA (reference sequence). Unique molecular identifiers were built into the TCRbeta library. TCRdb reanalysed the PCR reads using MiXCR and keeps one entry per CDR3 protein. The sample consists of 140,000 or so distinct CDR3 sequences, 8.5% to 10% of them appearing once.

V usage is TRBV20-1 and J usage is TRBJ1-1, with a possible D match to TRBD1 (5 bases). This receptor was taken from a female patient aged 2 to 10 who had a stem cell transplant for congenital amegakaryocytic thrombocytopenia, so the T cells may come from the graft donor. The sequencing used PBMCs, mostly from graft donor cells, collected 180 days after TCRalphabeta/CD19-depleted stem cell transplant. The CDR3 protein is CSARRGVYTEAFF. The CDR3 nucleotides are TGCAGTGCCCGACGGGGGGTTTACACTGAAGCTTTCTTT.